This T cell receptor beta chain was sequenced during a study of blood T cell repertoires in COVID-19. Looking at the study overall: Collection of acute and convalescent COVID-19 samples took place in the United States, Italy and Spain. The analysed material was cDNA or gDNA that came from T cells, B-cell-depleted T cells, or PBMCs.

The germline CDR1 and CDR2 sequences are MNHEY and SVGAGI. The CDR3 consists of 12 residues. V was clipped by 5 bases and J by 3 bases, with 8 bases between them. Using immunoSEQ multiplex PCR, the repertoire was profiled, and TCRdb retains in-frame clones only, with some absent. The repertoire holds roughly 160,000 clones, with 88% as singletons. Sample: peripheral blood. The V call is TRBV6-5, the J call TRBJ2-7, with a weak D call TRBD1 (6 bases). This receptor was obtained from a man in his sixties with acute or convalescent COVID-19. In DNA form, the CDR3 reads TGTGCCAGCAGTAAACAGGGCTACGAGCAGTACTTC. Its translation: CASSKQGYEQYF.